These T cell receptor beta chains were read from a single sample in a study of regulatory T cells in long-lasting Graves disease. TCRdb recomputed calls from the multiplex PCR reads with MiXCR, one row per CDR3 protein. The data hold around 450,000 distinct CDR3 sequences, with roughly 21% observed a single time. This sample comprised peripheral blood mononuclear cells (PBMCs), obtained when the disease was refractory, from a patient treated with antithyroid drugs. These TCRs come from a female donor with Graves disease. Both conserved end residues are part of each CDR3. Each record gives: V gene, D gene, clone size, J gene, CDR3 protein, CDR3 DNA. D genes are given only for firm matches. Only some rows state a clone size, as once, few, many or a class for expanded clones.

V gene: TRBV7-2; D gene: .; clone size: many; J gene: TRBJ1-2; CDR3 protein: CASSLEPGRLSYGYTF; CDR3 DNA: TGTGCCAGCAGCTTAGAACCTGGCAGGCTATCCTATGGCTACACCTTC
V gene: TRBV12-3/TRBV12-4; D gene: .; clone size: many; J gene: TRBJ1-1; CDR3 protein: CASSRGGSTEAFF; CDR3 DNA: TGTGCCAGCAGCCGGGGGGGTAGCACTGAAGCTTTCTTT
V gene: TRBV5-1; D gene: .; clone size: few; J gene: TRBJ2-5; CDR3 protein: CASSLTLFQETQYF; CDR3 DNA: TGCGCCAGCAGCTTGACCCTCTTCCAAGAGACCCAGTACTTC
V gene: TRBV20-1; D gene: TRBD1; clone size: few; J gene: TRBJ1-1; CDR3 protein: CSARVTTGEGTEAFF; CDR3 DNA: TGCAGTGCTAGAGTGACGACAGGGGAGGGCACTGAAGCTTTCTTT
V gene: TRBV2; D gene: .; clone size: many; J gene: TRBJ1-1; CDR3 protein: CASSGTSNTEAFF; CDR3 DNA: TGTGCCAGCAGTGGGACATCGAACACTGAAGCTTTCTTT
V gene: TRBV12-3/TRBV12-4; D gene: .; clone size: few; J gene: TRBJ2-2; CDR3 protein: CASRTSGLFTGELFF; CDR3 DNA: TGTGCCAGCAGAACCTCGGGACTCTTCACCGGGGAGCTGTTTTTT
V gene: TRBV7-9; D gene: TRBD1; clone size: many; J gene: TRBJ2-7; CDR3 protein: CASSFRTGQRDEQYF; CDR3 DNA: TGTGCCAGCAGCTTTCGGACAGGGCAACGTGACGAGCAGTACTTC
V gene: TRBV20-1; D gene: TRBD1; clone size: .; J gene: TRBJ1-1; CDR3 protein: CSARPRGVEGMNTEAFF; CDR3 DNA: TGCAGTGCTAGACCCAGGGGGGTTGAGGGAATGAACACTGAAGCTTTCTTT
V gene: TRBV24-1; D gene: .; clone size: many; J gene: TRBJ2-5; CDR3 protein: CATREDKGETQYF; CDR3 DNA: TGTGCCACCAGGGAGGATAAGGGTGAGACCCAGTACTTC
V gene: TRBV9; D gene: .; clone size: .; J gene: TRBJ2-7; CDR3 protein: CASSVDVGAEQYF; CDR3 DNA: TGTGCCAGCAGCGTAGATGTAGGGGCCGAGCAGTACTTC
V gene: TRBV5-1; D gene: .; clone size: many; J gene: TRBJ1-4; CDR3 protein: CASSPAPAKEKLFF; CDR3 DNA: TGCGCCAGCAGCCCTGCTCCGGCGAAGGAAAAACTGTTTTTT
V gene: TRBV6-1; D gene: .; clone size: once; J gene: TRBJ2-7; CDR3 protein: CASMVRGGRDREFYEQYF; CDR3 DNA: TGTGCCAGCATGGTACGGGGGGGGAGGGACAGGGAGTTCTACGAGCAGTACTTC
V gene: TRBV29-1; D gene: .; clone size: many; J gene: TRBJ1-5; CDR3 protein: CSVVGEGYGNQPQHF; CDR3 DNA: TGCAGCGTCGTGGGGGAGGGGTACGGCAATCAGCCCCAGCATTTT
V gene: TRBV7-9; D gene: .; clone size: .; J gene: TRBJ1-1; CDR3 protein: CASSFERSSQGTEAFF; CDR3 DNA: TGTGCCAGCAGCTTCGAGCGCTCCTCTCAGGGGACTGAAGCTTTCTTT
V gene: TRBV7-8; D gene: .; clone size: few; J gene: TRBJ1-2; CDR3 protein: CASSLDGSDYGYTF; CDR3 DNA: TGTGCCAGCAGCTTAGACGGCTCTGACTATGGCTACACCTTC
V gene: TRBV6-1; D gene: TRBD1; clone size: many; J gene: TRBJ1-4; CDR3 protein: CASRGTATNEKLFF; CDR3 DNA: TGTGCCAGCAGAGGGACAGCAACTAATGAAAAACTGTTTTTT
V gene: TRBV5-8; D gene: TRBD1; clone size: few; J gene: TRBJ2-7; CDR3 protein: CASSTGQGEVYEQYF; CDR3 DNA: TGTGCCAGCAGCACCGGACAGGGGGAGGTCTACGAGCAGTACTTC